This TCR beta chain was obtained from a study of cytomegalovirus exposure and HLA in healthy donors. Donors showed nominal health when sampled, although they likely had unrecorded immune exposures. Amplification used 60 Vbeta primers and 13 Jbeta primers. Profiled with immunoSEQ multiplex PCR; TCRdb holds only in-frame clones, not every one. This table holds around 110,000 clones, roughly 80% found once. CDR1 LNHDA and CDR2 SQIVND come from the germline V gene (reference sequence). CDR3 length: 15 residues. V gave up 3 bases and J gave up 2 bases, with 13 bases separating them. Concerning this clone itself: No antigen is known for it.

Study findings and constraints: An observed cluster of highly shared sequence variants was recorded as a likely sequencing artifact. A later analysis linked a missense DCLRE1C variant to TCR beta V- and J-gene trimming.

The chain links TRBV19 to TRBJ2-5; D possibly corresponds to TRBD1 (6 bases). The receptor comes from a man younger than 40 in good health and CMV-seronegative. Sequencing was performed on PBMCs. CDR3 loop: CASSIVRGVQETQYF. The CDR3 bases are TGTGCCAGTAGTATTGTCAGGGGAGTACAAGAGACCCAGTACTTC.